Shown below are 9 T cell receptor beta chains from a single sample sequenced in a study of technical replicates of blood from several donors. Sequenced by immunoSEQ multiplex PCR; TCRdb stores in-frame clones only, minus some. In the table there are roughly 93,000 clones, roughly 95% of which are singletons. Sample: T cells isolated from PBMCs. Every receptor here comes from a human donor in good health.

The V call is TRBV2, the J call TRBJ2-1; TRBD1 might be the D (5 bases). The germline CDR1 and CDR2 sequences are SNHLY and FYNNEI. This CDR3 comprises 11 residues. V gave up 9 bases and J gave up 6 bases, with 9 bases separating them. The CDR3 DNA follows: TGTGCCAGGGACATAGGCAATGAGCAGTTCTTC. Translated: CARDIGNEQFF.

The rearrangement links TRBV4-1 to TRBJ2-1; 10 nucleotides line up with TRBD1. CDR3 length equals 17 residues. Germline V gene sequence: CDR1 MGHRA, CDR2 YSYEKL. V lost 2 bases to trimming and J lost 5 bases; unmatched junction nucleotides: 9. The CDR3 region has the DNA TGCGCCAGCAGCCAAATGGCCGGGACAGGGGCTAACAATGAGCAGTTCTTC. Translated: CASSQMAGTGANNEQFF.

The V and J genes are TRBV6-1 and TRBJ2-7, with 8 bases lining up with TRBD2. This CDR3 region has 15 residues. Trimming at V came to 3 bases and at J to 1 base, leaving 5 bases not matched to a gene. Germline assignment: CDR1 MNHNS and CDR2 SASEGT. The CDR3 DNA is TGTGCCAGCAGTGACGGGGGGGCCGTGTCCTACGAGCAGTACTTC. As protein: CASSDGGAVSYEQYF.

This chain uses TRBV2 with TRBJ1-1, with TRBD1 identical over 7 bases. The CDR3 is 14 amino acids. V dropped 7 bases and J dropped 0; count of bases not matched to a gene: 5. Germline loops: CDR1 SNHLY, CDR2 FYNNEI. This chain's CDR3 is CASNRGGLNTEAFF. The CDR3 bases are TGTGCCAGCAATCGAGGGGGCTTGAACACTGAAGCTTTCTTT. The full variable domain, its missing parts supplied by reference TRBV2 and TRBJ1-1, is EPEVTQTPSHQVTQMGQEVILRCVPISNHLYFYWYRQILGQKVEFLVSFYNNEISEKSEIFDDQFSVERPDGSNFTLKIRSTKLEDSAMYFCASNRGGLNTEAFFGQGTRLTVV.

The chain carries TRBV5-1 and TRBJ1-2; 7 positions match TRBD1. V shed 6 bases and J 5 bases; nucleotides not matched to a gene: 19. The CDR3 contains 17 residues. CDR1 SGHRS and CDR2 YFSETQ come from the germline V gene. CDR3 sequence (DNA): TGCGCCAGCACTATGTTACCCGTGGGACAGTCTTTGTATGGCTACACCTTC. Its translation: CASTMLPVGQSLYGYTF.

This rearrangement joins TRBV27 to TRBJ1-5; D is perhaps TRBD1 (6 bases). This CDR3 has 13 amino acids. The germline V gene has CDR1 MNHEY and CDR2 SMNVEV (reference sequence). Trimming took 8 bases from V and 9 from J, leaving 17 bases between them. CDR3 DNA: TGTGCCAGCGGGACACGACTTTTAGGGCCCCAGCATTTT. This codes for CASGTRLLGPQHF.

The chain employs TRBV4-1 and TRBJ1-5; 9 nucleotides line up with TRBD1. This CDR3 comprises 15 residues. Germline trimming cut 1 base from V and 3 bases from J; bases unmatched to any gene: 1. The germline V gene has CDR1 MGHRA and CDR2 YSYEKL. The CDR3 coding sequence is TGCGCCAGCAGCCAAGGGGACAGGGTCAATCAGCCCCAGCATTTT. Its protein product is CASSQGDRVNQPQHF.

The CDR3 DNA reads as TGTGCCAGCAGTCTAAGTCGGGGGGCAGGTGGGGCCAACGTCCTGACTTTC. Amino acids: CASSLSRGAGGANVLTF. The chain couples TRBV7-2 to TRBJ2-6; a weak D match, TRBD2 (7 bases). V gave up 6 bases and J gave up 3 bases, with 18 bases separating them. The CDR3 sequence is 17 residues long. Germline V gene lookup returns CDR1 SGHTA and CDR2 FQGNSA.

The rearrangement joins TRBV5-1 to TRBJ2-5, with D possibly being TRBD2 (6 bases). V was shortened by 5 bases and J by 4 bases, with 18 bases between the two germline ends. The germline V gene encodes CDR1 SGHRS and CDR2 YFSETQ. The CDR3 spans 15 residues. The CDR3 DNA follows: TGCGCCAGCAGTTCCCGACTAGGGTCATTAGAGACCCAGTACTTC. The encoded protein is CASSSRLGSLETQYF. The complete variable domain, with remaining parts taken from reference TRBV5-1 and TRBJ2-5, reads KAGVTQTPRYLIKTRGQQVTLSCSPISGHRSVSWYQQTPGQGLQFLFEYFSETQRNKGNFPGRFSGRQFSNSRSEMNVSTLELGDSALYLCASSSRLGSLETQYFGPGTRLLVL.